Below are 2 T cell receptor beta chains sequenced from a single sample in a study of T cell repertoires in cytomegalovirus infection. Each CDR3 protein gets one entry after TCRdb re-called the reads with MiXCR. The sample contains 650,000 to 900,000 distinct CDR3 sequences, approximately 32% of which appear only once. These receptors' antigens are unknown. The source material was cultured CD8+ T cells from PBMCs, sampled from culture after CMV antigen stimulation. All receptors derive from a human donor in good health (CMV status not recorded). Some clones in this sample may be carry-over from other donors' samples.

This clonotype was observed many times. CDR3 DNA: TGTGCCAGCAGCCGGACAGGGGGAAGCACAGATACGCAGTATTTT. It encodes CASSRTGGSTDTQYF. The chain carries TRBV7-3 and TRBJ2-3, with 10 bases identical to TRBD1. The ends lost 5 bases at V and 0 bases at J; junction bases unmatched: 2. Germline V gene lookup returns CDR1 SGHTA and CDR2 FQGTGA. The CDR3 is made up of 15 amino acids.

The chain is built from TRBV28 and TRBJ2-2; 8 bases are a match to TRBD2. Germline trimming cut 10 bases from V and 1 base from J; bases unmatched to any gene: 8. The germline CDR1 and CDR2 sequences are MDHEN and SYDVKM. CDR3 length equals 15 residues. CDR3 residues: CAITDGGGNTGELFF. Here the CDR3 DNA reads TGTGCCATTACGGACGGGGGGGGGAACACCGGGGAGCTGTTTTTT.